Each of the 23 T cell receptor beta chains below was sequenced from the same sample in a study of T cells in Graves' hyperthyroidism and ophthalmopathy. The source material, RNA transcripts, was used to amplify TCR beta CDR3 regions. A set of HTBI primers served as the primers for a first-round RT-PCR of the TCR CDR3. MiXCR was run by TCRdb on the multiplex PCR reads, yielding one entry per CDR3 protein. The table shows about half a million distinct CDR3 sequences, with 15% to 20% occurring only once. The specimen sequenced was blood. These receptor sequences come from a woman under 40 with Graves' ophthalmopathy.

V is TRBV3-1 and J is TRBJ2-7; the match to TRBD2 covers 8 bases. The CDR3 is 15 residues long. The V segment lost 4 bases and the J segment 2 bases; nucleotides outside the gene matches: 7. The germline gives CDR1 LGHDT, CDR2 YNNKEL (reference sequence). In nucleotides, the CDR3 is TGTGCCAGCAGCCCCGGGAGGGGACTGGCCTACGAGCAGTACTTC. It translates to CASSPGRGLAYEQYF.

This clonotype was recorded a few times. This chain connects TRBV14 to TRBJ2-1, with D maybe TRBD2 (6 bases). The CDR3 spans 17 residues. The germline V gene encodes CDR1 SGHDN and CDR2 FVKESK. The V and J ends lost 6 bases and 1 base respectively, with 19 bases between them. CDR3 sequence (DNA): TGTGCCAGCAGTCCCAGCTTAGCGGTGCGGTCCTACAATGAGCAGTTCTTC. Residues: CASSPSLAVRSYNEQFF.

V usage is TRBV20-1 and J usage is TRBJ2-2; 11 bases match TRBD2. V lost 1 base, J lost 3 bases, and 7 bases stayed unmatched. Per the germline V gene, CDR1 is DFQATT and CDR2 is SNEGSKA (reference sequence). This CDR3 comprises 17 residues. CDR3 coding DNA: TGCAGTGCTAGAGGCCTAGCGGGAGGCTCGGACACCGGGGAGCTGTTTTTT. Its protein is CSARGLAGGSDTGELFF.

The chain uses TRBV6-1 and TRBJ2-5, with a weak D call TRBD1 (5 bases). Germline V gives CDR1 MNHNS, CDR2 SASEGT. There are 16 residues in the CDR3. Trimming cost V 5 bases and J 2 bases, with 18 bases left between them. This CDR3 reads CASSPFIQVQQETQYF. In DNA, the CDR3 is TGTGCCAGCAGTCCTTTCATACAGGTGCAACAAGAGACCCAGTACTTC.

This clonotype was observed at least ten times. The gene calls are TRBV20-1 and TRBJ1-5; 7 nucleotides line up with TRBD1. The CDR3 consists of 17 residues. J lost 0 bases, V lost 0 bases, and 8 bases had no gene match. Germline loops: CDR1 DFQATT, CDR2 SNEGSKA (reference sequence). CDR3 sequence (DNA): TGCAGTGCTAGAGACCCCCGACAGGGCTATAGCAATCAGCCCCAGCATTTT. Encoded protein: CSARDPRQGYSNQPQHF.

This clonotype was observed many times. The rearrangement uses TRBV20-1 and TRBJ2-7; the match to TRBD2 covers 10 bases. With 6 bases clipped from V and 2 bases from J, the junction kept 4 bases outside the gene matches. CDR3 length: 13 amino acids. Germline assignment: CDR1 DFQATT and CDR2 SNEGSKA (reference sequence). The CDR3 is CSAVAGGTYEQYF. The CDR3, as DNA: TGCAGTGCCGTAGCGGGAGGAACCTACGAGCAGTACTTC.

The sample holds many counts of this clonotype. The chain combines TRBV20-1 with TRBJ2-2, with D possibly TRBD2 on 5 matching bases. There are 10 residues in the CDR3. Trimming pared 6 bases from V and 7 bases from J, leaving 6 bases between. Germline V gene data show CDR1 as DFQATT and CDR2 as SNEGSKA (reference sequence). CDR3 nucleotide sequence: TGCAGTGCAGGGAGCGGGGAGCTGTTTTTT. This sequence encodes CSAGSGELFF.

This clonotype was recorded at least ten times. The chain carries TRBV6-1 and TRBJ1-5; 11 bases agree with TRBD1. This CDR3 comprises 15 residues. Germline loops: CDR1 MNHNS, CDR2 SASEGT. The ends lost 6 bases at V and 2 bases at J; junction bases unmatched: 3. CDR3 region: CASRSGQGGNQPQHF. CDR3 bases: TGTGCCAGCAGGTCGGGACAGGGGGGCAATCAGCCCCAGCATTTT.

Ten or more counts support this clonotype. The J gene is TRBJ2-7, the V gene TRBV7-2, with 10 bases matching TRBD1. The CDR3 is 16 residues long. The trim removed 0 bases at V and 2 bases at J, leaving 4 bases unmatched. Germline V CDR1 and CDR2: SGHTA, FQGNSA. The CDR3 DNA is TGTGCCAGCAGCTTAGCGACCGGGACAGGGGCCTACGAGCAGTACTTC. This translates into CASSLATGTGAYEQYF.

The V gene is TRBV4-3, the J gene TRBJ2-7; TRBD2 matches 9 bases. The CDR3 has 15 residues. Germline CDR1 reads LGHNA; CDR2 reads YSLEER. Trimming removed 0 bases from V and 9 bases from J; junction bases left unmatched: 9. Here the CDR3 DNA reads TGCGCCAGCAGCCAAGAGGGGACTAGCACCACCGGGCAGTACTTC. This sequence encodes CASSQEGTSTTGQYF.

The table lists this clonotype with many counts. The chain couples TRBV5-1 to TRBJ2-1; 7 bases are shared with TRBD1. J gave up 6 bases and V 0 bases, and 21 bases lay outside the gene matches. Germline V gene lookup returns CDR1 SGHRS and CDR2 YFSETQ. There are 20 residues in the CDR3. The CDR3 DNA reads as TGCGCCAGCAGCTTGGCCGCGTACAGGGGTTGGCCGTGGCAAGTCAATGAGCAGTTCTTC. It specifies CASSLAAYRGWPWQVNEQFF. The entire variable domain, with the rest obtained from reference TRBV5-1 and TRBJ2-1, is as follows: KAGVTQTPRYLIKTRGQQVTLSCSPISGHRSVSWYQQTPGQGLQFLFEYFSETQRNKGNFPGRFSGRQFSNSRSEMNVSTLELGDSALYLCASSLAAYRGWPWQVNEQFFGPGTRLTVL.

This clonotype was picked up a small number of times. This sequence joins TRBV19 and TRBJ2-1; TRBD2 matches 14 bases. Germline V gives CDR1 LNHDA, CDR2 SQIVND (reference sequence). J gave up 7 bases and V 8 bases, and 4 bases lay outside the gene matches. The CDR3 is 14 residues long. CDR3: CASQGLAGVNEQFF. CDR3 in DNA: TGTGCCAGTCAGGGACTAGCGGGAGTTAATGAGCAGTTCTTC.

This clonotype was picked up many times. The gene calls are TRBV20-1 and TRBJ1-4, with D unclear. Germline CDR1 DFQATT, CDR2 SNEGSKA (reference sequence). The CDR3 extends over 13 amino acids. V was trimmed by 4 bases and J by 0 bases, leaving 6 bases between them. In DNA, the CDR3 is TGCAGTGCTAACGTAGCAACTAATGAAAAACTGTTTTTT. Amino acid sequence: CSANVATNEKLFF.

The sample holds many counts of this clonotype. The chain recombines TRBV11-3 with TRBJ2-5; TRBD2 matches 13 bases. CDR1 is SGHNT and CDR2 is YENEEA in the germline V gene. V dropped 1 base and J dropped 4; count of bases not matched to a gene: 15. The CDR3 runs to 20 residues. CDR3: CASSLGSSLAGGPGRETQYF. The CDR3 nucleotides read TGTGCCAGCAGCTTAGGCTCCTCACTAGCGGGAGGGCCCGGCCGAGAGACCCAGTACTTC.

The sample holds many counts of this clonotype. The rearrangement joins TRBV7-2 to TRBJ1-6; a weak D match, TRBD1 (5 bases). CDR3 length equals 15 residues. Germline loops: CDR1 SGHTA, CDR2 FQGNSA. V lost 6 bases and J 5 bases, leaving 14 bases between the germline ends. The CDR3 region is CASSRAGTNNSPLHF. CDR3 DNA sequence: TGTGCCAGCAGTCGCGCCGGGACTAATAATTCACCCCTCCACTTT.

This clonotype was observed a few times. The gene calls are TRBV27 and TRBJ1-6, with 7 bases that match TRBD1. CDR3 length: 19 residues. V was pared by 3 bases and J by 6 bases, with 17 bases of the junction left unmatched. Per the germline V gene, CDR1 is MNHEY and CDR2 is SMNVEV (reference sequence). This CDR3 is CASSFGVLGGGVFNSPLHF. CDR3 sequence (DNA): TGTGCCAGCAGTTTCGGAGTCTTAGGGGGCGGGGTTTTTAATTCACCCCTCCACTTT.

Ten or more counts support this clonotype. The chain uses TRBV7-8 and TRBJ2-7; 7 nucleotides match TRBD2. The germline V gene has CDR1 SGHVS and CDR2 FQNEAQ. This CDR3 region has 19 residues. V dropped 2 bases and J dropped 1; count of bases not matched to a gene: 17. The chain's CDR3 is CASSLISSGKTQISYEQYF. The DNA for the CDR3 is TGTGCCAGCAGCTTAATCTCTAGCGGAAAAACACAAATATCCTACGAGCAGTACTTC.

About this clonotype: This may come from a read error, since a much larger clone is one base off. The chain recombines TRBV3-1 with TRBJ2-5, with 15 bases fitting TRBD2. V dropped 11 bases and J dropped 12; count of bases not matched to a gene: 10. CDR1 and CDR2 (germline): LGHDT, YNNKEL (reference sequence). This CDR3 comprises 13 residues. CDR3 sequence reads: CACGPGLAGGKYF. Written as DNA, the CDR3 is TGTGCCTGCGGACCGGGACTAGCGGGAGGAAAGTACTTC.

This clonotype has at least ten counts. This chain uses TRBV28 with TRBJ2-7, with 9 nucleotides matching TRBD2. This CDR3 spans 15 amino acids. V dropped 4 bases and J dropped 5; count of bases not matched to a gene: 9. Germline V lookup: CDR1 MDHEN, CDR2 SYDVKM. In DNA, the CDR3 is TGTGCCAGCAGTTCCCATCTCCAGCGGGGGGACGAGCAGTACTTC. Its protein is CASSSHLQRGDEQYF.

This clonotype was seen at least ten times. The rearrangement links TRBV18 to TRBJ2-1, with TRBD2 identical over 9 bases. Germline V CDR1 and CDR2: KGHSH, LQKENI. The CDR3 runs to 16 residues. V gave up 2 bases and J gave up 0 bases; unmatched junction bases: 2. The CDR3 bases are TGTGCCAGCTCACCATATAGCGGGAGCTCCTACAATGAGCAGTTCTTC. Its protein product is CASSPYSGSSYNEQFF.

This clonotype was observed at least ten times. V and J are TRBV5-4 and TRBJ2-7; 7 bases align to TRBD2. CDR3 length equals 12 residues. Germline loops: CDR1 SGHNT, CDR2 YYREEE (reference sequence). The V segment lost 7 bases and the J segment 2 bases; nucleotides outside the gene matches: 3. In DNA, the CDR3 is TGTGCCAGCGGACTAGGTACCTACGAGCAGTACTTC. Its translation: CASGLGTYEQYF.

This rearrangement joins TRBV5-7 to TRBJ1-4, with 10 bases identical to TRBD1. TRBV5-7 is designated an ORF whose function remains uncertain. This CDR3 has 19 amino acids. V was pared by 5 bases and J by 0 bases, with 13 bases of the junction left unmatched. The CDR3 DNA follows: TGTGCCAGCAGTACTCCGGGACAGGGGCCTTCTGCAACTAATGAAAAACTGTTTTTT. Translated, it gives CASSTPGQGPSATNEKLFF.

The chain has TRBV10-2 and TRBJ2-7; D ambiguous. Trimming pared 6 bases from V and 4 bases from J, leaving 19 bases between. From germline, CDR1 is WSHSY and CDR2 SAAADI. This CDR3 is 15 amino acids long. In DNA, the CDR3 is TGCGCCAGCAGGGATTTACTTAAAGTCCCGTACGAGCAGTACTTC. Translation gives CASRDLLKVPYEQYF.